The clone carrying this T cell receptor (beta chain) was counted a few times. Its specificity is unknown. This sample is part of a study of T cells in Graves' hyperthyroidism and ophthalmopathy. The CDR3 has 18 residues. CDR1 SGHTA and CDR2 FQGNSA come from the germline V gene. The V segment lost 5 bases and the J segment 5 bases; nucleotides outside the gene matches: 15. General study points: Ophthalmopathy, which appeared later, was predicted by the model a median approximately six months before onset.

Exclusion criteria comprised uncontrolled infection, other autoimmune disease, pregnancy or lactation. PBMCs were sourced from approximately 9 ml fresh peripheral blood. RNA transcripts provided the source from which TCR beta CDR3 regions were amplified. HTBI primers drove first-round RT-PCR of the TCR CDR3. TCRdb redid the calling of the multiplex PCR reads with MiXCR, one entry per CDR3 protein. Of a few hundred thousand distinct CDR3 sequences listed, over 15% are singletons. This TCR derives from a woman aged 18-29 years with Graves' ophthalmopathy. Material: blood. The chain employs TRBV7-2 and TRBJ2-7, with 13 bases that match TRBD2. The CDR3 region has the DNA TGTGCCAGCAGCCCTAATACTGGGGGACTAGCGGGAATCCACGAGCAGTACTTC. As protein: CASSPNTGGLAGIHEQYF. Drawing the rest from reference TRBV7-2 and TRBJ2-7, the complete variable domain is GAGVSQSPSNKVTEKGKDVELRCDPISGHTALYWYRQSLGQGLEFLIYFQGNSAPDKSGLPSDRFSAERTGGSVSTLTIQRTQQEDSAVYLCASSPNTGGLAGIHEQYFGPGTRLTVT.